This T cell receptor (beta chain) was obtained from a study of T-cell reconstitution after alpha-beta-depleted transplantation in children. Trimming cost V 3 bases and J 1 base, with 9 bases left between them. The CDR3 has 14 residues. TCRbeta library construction was performed incorporating unique molecular identifiers. TCRdb passed the PCR reads through MiXCR, listing each CDR3 protein once. Of some 590,000 distinct CDR3 sequences in the sample, over 9.5% are singletons; the top ten hold less than 4.5%. The sample holds a few counts of this clonotype. The chain has TRBV12-3 or TRBV12-4 and TRBJ1-2; no clear D gene. This TCR was recovered from a human donor who donated a stem cell graft to a child with acute myeloid leukemia. This specimen was PBMCs from the stem cell graft donor, taken from the stem cell graft. This chain's CDR3 is CASSFQGSNYGYTF. The CDR3 nucleotides read TGTGCCAGCAGTTTTCAAGGGAGTAACTATGGCTACACCTTC.